Here is one T cell receptor (beta chain) with its context. Its antigen is not identified. Given a much more abundant clone one base away, this may be a read error. This sample was included in a study of molecular identifiers for immune sequencing clone quantification. Notes on the study in general: Clones above 20 RNA copies contained over 99% of effector molecules and under 1% of naive molecules.

The authors sorted naive CD8 T cells as CD8+CD4-CCR7+CD45RA+. One entry per CDR3 protein, called by TCRdb with MiXCR from the PCR reads. The table shows about half a million distinct CDR3 sequences, with over 20% occurring only once. From germline, CDR1 is SGHNT and CDR2 YYREEE (reference sequence). This CDR3 region has 13 residues. This clonotype was sampled from a human donor in good health. Some libraries in this study had Jurkat cell RNA spiked in. This chain connects TRBV5-4 to TRBJ2-3; D ambiguous. Sequencing used naive CD8+ T cells from blood, with Jurkat cell RNA spiked in. Subset noted: FACS-sorted CD8+CD4-CCR7+CD45RA+ naive T cells. The CDR3 loop reads CAGSFAPEDTQYF. The CDR3 bases are TGTGCCGGCAGCTTCGCCCCAGAAGATACGCAGTATTTT.